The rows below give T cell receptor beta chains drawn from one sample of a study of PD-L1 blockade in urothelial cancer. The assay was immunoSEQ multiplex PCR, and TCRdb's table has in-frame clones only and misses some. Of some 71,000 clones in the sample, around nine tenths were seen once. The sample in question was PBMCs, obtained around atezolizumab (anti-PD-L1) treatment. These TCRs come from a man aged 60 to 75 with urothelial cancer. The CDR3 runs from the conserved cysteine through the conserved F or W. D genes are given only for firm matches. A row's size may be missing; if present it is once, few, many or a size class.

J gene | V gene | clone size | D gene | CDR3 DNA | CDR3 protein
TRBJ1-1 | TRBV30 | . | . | TGTGCCTGGAGAGAGACAGTGTACACTGAAGCTTTCTTT | CAWRETVYTEAFF
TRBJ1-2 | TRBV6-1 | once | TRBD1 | TGTGCCAGCAGTGAGTCCGGGACAGGCAACTATGGCTACACCTTC | CASSESGTGNYGYTF
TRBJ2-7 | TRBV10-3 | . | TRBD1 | TGTGCCATCAGCCAGGGGGCCGGGGAGCAGTACTTC | CAISQGAGEQYF
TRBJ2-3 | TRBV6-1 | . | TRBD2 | TGTGCCAGCAGTGGGGGACTAGCGGGGGGGCGCACAGATACGCAGTATTTT | CASSGGLAGGRTDTQYF
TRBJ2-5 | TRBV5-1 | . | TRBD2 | TGCGCCAGCAGCTTGACCGGACTAGCGGGACGAGAGACCCAGTACTTC | CASSLTGLAGRETQYF
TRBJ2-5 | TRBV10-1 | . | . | TGCGCCAGCAGTGAGGGGGGGACAGCCCAAGAGACCCAGTACTTC | CASSEGGTAQETQYF
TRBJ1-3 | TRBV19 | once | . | TGTGCCAGTAGTATCGGGGGTGGTGGAAACACCATATATTTT | CASSIGGGGNTIYF
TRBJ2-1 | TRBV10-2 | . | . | TGCGCCATCCAGGGCGGGGACAGAGGATACAATGAGCAGTTCTTC | CAIQGGDRGYNEQFF
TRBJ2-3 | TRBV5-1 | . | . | TGCGCCAGCAGCTTGGAGATAGCGAGGACAGATACGCAGTATTTT | CASSLEIARTDTQYF
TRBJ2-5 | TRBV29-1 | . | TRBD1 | TGCAGCGTCGTCTTTTTAGCCGGGACAGGCGCAACGGAGACCCAGTACTTC | CSVVFLAGTGATETQYF
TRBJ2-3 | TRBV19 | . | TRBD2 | TGTGCCGCGGGGGGCGGGAGTTCGGATTCAGATACGCAGTATTTT | CAAGGGSSDSDTQYF
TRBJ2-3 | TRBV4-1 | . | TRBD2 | TGCGCCAGCAGCCTCATCGGGACTAGCGGGAGCTCAGATACGCAGTATTTT | CASSLIGTSGSSDTQYF
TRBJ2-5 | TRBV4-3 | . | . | TGCGCCAGCAGCCAAGATAGGGGGTGGACCCAGTACTTC | CASSQDRGWTQYF
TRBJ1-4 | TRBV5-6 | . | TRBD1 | TGTGCCAGCAGCGCCAGACAGGGGTCTGTTGTAAAACTGTTTTTT | CASSARQGSVVKLFF
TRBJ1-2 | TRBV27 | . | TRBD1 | TGTGCCAGCAGTTCCTGGACAGGGGGAGGCTATGGCTACACCTTC | CASSSWTGGGYGYTF
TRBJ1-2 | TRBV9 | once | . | TGTGCCAGCAGCGCCGTCTACGGGGACTATGGCTACACCTTC | CASSAVYGDYGYTF
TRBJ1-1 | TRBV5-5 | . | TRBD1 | TGTGCCAGCAGCCCGGGGGCGACAGGGGGCGGAATGGGTGAAGCTTTCTTT | CASSPGATGGGMGEAFF
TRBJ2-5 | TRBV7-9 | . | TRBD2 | TGTGCCAGCAGCTTAACGTTACTAGCGGGGGATAATCCAGAGACCCAGTACTTC | CASSLTLLAGDNPETQYF
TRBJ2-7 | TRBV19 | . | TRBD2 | TGTGCCAGTAGTATAACAGGCCACTTTCGGGAGGGCCTCGAGCAGTACTTC | CASSITGHFREGLEQYF
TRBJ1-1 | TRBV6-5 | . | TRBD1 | TGTGCCAGCAGTTACTCGAGGACAGGGGGGATGCCTGAAGCTTTCTTT | CASSYSRTGGMPEAFF
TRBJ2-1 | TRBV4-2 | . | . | TGTGCCAGCAGCCGAGGTGGGGGGTCGAATGAGCAGTTCTTC | CASSRGGGSNEQFF
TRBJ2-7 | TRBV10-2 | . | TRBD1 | TGCGCCAGCAGGCCCGGGACAGTTTTGGAGCAGTACTTC | CASRPGTVLEQYF
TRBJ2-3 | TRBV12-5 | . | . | TGTGCTAGTGGTTTCCCAGGGGATACGCAGTATTTT | CASGFPGDTQYF
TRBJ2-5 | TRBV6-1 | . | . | TGTGCCAGCAGTTTTCGGGAGACCCAGTACTTC | CASSFRETQYF
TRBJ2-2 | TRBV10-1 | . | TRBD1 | TGCGCCAGCAAATCGACAGGGGACACCGGGGAGCTGTTTTTT | CASKSTGDTGELFF
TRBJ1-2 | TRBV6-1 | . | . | TGTGCCAGCAGACAGTCACGGGGGGATGGCTACACCTTC | CASRQSRGDGYTF
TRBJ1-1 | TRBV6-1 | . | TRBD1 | TGTGCCAGCAGTGAGGAGGACAGGAGCAACACTGAAGCTTTCTTT | CASSEEDRSNTEAFF
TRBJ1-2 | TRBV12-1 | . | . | TGTGCCAGCAGCCGGACACCACTTAACTATGGCTACACCTTC | CASSRTPLNYGYTF
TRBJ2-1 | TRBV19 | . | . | TGTGCCAGTTCCGGTTCCTACAGGGATGAGCAGTTCTTC | CASSGSYRDEQFF
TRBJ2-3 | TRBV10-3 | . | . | TGTGCCATCAGGAACAGGGAAAGTACAGATACGCAGTATTTT | CAIRNRESTDTQYF
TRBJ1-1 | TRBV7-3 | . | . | TGTGCCAGCAGCTTAGGGAGGCCTAACACTGAAGCTTTCTTT | CASSLGRPNTEAFF
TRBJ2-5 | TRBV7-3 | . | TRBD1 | TGTGCCAGCAGCTCCAAAACAGGGGGCGAGACCCAGTACTTC | CASSSKTGGETQYF
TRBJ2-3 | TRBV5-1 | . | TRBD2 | TGCGCCAGCAGCACTAGCGGGGGGGCTGGAGATACGCAGTATTTT | CASSTSGGAGDTQYF
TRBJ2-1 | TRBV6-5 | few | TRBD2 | TGTGCCAGCCGACTAGCGGGAGCGAACGAGCAGTTCTTC | CASRLAGANEQFF
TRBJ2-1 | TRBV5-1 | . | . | TGCGCCAGCAGCTTCAACGGAGACAATGAGCAGTTCTTC | CASSFNGDNEQFF
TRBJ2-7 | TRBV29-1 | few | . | TGCAGCGTTGAAGTTGGGCAGGGGGGCTCCTACGAGCAGTACTTC | CSVEVGQGGSYEQYF
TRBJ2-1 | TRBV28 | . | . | TGTGCCAGCAGTTTATTGTGGCAGGGGGGTTTATACAATGAGCAGTTCTTC | CASSLLWQGGLYNEQFF
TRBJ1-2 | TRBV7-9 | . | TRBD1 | TGTGCCAGCACCCCCTTTGAGGGGGCAGGGGGCTACACCTTC | CASTPFEGAGGYTF
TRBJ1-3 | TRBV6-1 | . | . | TGTGCCAGCACTGTCGACAGCAGCTCTGGAAACACCATATATTTT | CASTVDSSSGNTIYF
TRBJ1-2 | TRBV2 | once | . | TGTGCCAGCAGTGGATCTCTCAGGGCGCGTCTCTATGGCTACACCTTC | CASSGSLRARLYGYTF
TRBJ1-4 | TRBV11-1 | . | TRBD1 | TGTGCCAGCAGCAGGGACAGGAATAATGAAAAACTGTTTTTT | CASSRDRNNEKLFF
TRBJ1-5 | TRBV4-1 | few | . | TGCGCCAGCAGCCAACCTTGGGGGGATCAGCCCCAGCATTTT | CASSQPWGDQPQHF
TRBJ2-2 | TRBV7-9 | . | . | TGTGCCAGCAGCTTAGGCCAGGCCGGGGAGCTGTTTTTT | CASSLGQAGELFF
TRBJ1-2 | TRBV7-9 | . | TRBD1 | TGTGCCAGCAGCTTACTTCCGAGGGGGCAAGGCTACACCTTC | CASSLLPRGQGYTF
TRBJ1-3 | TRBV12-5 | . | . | TGTGCTAGTGGTTTGGGGGGGCCTGGAAACACCATATATTTT | CASGLGGPGNTIYF
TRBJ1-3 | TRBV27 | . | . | TGTGCCAGCAGATCACAGGGTTCTCCTGGAAACACCATATATTTT | CASRSQGSPGNTIYF
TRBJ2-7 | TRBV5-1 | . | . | TGCGCCAGCTGGGAGGGCGGCGGGACAGGAGACTACGAGCAGTACTTC | CASWEGGGTGDYEQYF
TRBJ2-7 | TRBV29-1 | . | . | TGCAGCGTGGACGGGCCCGGGGACGAGCAGTACTTC | CSVDGPGDEQYF
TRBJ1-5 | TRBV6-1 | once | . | TGTGCCACCGGGGGGGGAAATAGCAATCAGCCCCAGCATTTT | CATGGGNSNQPQHF
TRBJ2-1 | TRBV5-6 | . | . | TGTGCCAGCAGCTTTACAGACCACAATGAGCAGTTCTTC | CASSFTDHNEQFF
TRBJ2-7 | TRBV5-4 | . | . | TGTGCCAGCAGCTTGCGCCAAGGGGTCCACGAGCAGTACTTC | CASSLRQGVHEQYF
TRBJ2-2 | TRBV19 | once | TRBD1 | TGTGCCAGTAGTACGCGGACAGGAACGAACACCGGGGAGCTGTTTTTT | CASSTRTGTNTGELFF
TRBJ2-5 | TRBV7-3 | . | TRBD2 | TGTGCGAGCTCAGCGGGGGGGCCCCAAGAGACCCAGTACTTC | CASSAGGPQETQYF